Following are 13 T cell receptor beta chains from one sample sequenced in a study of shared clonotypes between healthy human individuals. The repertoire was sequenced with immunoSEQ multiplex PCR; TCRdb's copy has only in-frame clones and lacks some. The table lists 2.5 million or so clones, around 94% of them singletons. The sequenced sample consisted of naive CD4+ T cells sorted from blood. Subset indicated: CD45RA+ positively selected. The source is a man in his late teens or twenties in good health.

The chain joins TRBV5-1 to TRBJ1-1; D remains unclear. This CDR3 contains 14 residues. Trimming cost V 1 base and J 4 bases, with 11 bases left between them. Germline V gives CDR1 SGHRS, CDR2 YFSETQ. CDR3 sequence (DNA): TGCGCCAGCAGCTTGTCTCGGGGAGCCACTGAAGCTTTCTTT. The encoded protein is CASSLSRGATEAFF.

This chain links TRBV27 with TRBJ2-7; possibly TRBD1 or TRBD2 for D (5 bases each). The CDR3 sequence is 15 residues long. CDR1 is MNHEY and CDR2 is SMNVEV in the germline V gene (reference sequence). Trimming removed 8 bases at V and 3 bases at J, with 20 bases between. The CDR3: CASGRDGAVGYEQYF. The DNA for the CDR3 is TGTGCCAGCGGTAGGGACGGGGCCGTCGGCTACGAGCAGTACTTC.

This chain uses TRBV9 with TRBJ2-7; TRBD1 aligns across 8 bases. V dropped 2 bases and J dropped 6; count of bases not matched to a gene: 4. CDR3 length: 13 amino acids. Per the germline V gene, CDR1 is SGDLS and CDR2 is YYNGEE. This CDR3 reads CASSVQDRGEQYF. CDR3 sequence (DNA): TGTGCCAGCAGCGTGCAAGACAGGGGCGAGCAGTACTTC.

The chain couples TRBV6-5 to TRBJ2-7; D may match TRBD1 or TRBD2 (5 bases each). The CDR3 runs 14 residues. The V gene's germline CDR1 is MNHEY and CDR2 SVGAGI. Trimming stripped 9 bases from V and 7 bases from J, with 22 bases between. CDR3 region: CASSRGRASGEQYF. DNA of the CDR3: TGTGCCAGTTCCCGGGGCAGGGCTTCTGGAGAGCAGTACTTC.

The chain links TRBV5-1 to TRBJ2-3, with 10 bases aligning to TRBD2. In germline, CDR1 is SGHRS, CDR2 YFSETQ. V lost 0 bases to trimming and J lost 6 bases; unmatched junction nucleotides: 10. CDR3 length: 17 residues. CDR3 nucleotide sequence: TGCGCCAGCAGCTTGGATGCTAGCGGGGGACCGGGGGATACGCAGTATTTT. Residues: CASSLDASGGPGDTQYF.

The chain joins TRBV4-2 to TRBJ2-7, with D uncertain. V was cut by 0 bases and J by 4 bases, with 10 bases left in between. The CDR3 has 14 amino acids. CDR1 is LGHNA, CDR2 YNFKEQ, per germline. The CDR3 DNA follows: TGTGCCAGCAGCCAAGATAGGAGAGATTACGAGCAGTACTTC. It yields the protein CASSQDRRDYEQYF.

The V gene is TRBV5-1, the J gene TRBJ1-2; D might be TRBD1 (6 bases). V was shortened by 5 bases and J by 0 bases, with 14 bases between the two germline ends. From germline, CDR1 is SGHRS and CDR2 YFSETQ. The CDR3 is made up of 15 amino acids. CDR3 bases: TGCGCCAGCAGTCCACAGGGCGTAACTAACTATGGCTACACCTTC. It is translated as CASSPQGVTNYGYTF.

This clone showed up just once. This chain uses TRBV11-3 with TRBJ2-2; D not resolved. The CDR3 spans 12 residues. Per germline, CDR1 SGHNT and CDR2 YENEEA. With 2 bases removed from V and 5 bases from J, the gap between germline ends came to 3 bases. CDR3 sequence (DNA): TGTGCCAGCAGCTTAATAACCGGGGAGCTGTTTTTT. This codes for CASSLITGELFF.

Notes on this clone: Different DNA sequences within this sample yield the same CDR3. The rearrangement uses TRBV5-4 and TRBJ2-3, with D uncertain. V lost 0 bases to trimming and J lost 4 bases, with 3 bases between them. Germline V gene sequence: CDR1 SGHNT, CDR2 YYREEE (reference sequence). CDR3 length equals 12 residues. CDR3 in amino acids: CASSLEADTQYF. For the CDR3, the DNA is TGTGCCAGCAGCTTGGAGGCAGATACGCAGTATTTT.

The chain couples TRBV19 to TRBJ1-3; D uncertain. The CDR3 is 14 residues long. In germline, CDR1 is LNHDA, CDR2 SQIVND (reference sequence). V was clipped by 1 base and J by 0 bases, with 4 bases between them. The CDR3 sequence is CASSIGRSGNTIYF. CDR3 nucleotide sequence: TGTGCCAGTAGTATAGGCCGCTCTGGAAACACCATATATTTT.

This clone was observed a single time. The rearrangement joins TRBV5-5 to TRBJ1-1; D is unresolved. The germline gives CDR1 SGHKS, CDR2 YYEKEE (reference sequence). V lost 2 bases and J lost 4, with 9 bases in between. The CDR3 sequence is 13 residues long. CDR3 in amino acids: CASSFSVATEAFF. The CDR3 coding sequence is TGTGCCAGCAGCTTTAGCGTGGCCACTGAAGCTTTCTTT.

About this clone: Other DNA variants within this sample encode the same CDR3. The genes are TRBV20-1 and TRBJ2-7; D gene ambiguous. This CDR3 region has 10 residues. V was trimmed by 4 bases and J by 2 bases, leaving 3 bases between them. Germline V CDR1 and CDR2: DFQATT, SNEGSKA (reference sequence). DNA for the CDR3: TGCAGTGCTAAGACCTACGAGCAGTACTTC. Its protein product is CSAKTYEQYF.

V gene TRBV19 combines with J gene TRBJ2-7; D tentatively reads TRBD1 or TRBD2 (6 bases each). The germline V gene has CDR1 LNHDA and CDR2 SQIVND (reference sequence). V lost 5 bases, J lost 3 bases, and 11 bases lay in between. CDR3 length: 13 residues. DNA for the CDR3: TGTGCCAGTAGTGCGGGGACATTCTACGAGCAGTACTTC. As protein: CASSAGTFYEQYF.